The text below deals with one T cell receptor (beta chain). The antigen is not known. These data are taken from a study of shared clonotypes between healthy human individuals. Looking at the study overall: Ranging from 18 to 49 in age, donors were two women and a few men.

The study, taken as a whole, reports: The low donor count limited represented genetic and exposure-history diversity. Compared with clonotypes that all four donors shared, non-shared clonotypes had lower generation probabilities.

Measured with immunoSEQ multiplex PCR; TCRdb has only the in-frame clones, and not every one. The sample includes hundreds of thousands of clones, roughly 95% of them seen just once. Trimming removed 5 bases from V and 0 bases from J; junction bases left unmatched: 10. CDR1 and CDR2 from the germline V gene are LNHDA and SQIVND (reference sequence). CDR3 length equals 16 residues. The chain has TRBV19 and TRBJ2-7; 7 nucleotides align to TRBD1. The sample consisted of naive CD4+ T cells sorted from blood. Sample subset: CD45RA+ positively selected. The sequence was obtained from a woman under 40 in good health. The CDR3 protein is CASSVYSGQTSYEQYF. The CDR3 bases are TGTGCCAGTAGTGTGTACTCGGGACAGACCTCCTACGAGCAGTACTTC.